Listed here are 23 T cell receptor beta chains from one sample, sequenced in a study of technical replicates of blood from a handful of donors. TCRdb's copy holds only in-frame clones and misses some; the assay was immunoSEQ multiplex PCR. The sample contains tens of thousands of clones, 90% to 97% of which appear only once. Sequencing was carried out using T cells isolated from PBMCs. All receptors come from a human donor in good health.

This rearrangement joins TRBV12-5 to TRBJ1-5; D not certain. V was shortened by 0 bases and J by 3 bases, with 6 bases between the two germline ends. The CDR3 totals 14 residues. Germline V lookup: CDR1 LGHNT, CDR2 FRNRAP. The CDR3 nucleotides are TGTGCTAGTGGTTTGGTCGGTCCCAATCAGCCCCAGCATTTT. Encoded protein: CASGLVGPNQPQHF. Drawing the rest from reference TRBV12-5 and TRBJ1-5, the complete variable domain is DARVTQTPRHKVTEMGQEVTMRCQPILGHNTVFWYRQTMMQGLELLAYFRNRAPLDDSGMPKDRFSAEMPDATLATLKIQPSEPRDSAVYFCASGLVGPNQPQHFGDGTRLSIL.

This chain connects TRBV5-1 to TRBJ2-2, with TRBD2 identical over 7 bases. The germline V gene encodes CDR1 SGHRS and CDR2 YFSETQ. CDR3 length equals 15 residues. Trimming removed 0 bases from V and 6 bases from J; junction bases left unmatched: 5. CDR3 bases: TGCGCCAGCAGCTTGGATGGGAGGGATGCCGGGGAGCTGTTTTTT. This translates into CASSLDGRDAGELFF.

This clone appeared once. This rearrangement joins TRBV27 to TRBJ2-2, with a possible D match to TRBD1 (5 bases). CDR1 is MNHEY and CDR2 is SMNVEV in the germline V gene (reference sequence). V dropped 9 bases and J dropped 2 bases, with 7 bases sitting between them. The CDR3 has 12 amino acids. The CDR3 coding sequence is TGTGCCAGTTGGGGCAACACCGGGGAGCTGTTTTTT. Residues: CASWGNTGELFF.

Here the CDR3 reads CASGWSATGELFF. CDR3 DNA sequence: TGTGCCAGCGGTTGGAGCGCCACCGGGGAGCTGTTTTTT. V is TRBV6-5 and J is TRBJ2-2; D uncertain. Germline CDR1 MNHEY, CDR2 SVGAGI. V lost 8 bases, J lost 4 bases, and 11 bases lay in between. The CDR3 covers 13 residues.

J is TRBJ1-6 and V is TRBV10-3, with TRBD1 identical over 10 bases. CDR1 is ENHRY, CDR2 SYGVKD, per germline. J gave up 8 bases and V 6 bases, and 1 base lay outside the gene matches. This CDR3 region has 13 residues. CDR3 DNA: TGTGCCATCAGGGGGACAGGGGATTCACCCCTCCACTTT. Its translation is CAIRGTGDSPLHF.

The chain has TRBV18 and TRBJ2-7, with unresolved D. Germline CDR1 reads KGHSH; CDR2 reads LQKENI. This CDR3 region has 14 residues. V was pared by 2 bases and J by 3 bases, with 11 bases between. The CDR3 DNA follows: TGTGCCAGCTCACCAATAGAGAGGAACTACGAGCAGTACTTC. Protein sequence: CASSPIERNYEQYF.

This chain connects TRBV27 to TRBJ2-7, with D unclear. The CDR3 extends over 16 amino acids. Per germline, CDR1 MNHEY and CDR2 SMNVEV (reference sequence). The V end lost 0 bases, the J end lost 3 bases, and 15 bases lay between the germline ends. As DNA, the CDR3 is TGTGCCAGCAGTTTATCCCCGGAGCAGTCCCTCTACGAGCAGTACTTC. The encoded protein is CASSLSPEQSLYEQYF.

CDR3 DNA: TGTGCCAGCAGCTCTCCGGGACTAGCGGCTTGGCGGGAGCAGTACTTC. Translated: CASSSPGLAAWREQYF. The chain carries TRBV14 and TRBJ2-7; 11 nucleotides align to TRBD2. The CDR3 extends over 16 amino acids. The V gene's germline CDR1 is SGHDN and CDR2 FVKESK. Trimming removed 5 bases from V and 7 bases from J; junction bases left unmatched: 13. Full variable domain (remainder filled in from reference TRBV14 and TRBJ2-7): EAGVTQFPSHSVIEKGQTVTLRCDPISGHDNLYWYRRVMGKEIKFLLHFVKESKQDESGMPNNRFLAERTGGTYSTLKVQPAELEDSGVYFCASSSPGLAAWREQYFGPGTRLTVT.

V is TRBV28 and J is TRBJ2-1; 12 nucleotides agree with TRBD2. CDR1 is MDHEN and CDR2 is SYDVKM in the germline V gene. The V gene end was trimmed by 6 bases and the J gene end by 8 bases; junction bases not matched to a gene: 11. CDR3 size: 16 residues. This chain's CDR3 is CASSAAGTSGFYEQFF. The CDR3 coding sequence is TGTGCCAGCAGCGCGGCCGGGACTAGCGGGTTCTATGAGCAGTTCTTC. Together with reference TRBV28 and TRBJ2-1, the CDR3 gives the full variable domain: DVKVTQSSRYLVKRTGEKVFLECVQDMDHENMFWYRQDPGLGLRLIYFSYDVKMKEKGDIPEGYSVSREKKERFSLILESASTNQTSMYLCASSAAGTSGFYEQFFGPGTRLTVL.

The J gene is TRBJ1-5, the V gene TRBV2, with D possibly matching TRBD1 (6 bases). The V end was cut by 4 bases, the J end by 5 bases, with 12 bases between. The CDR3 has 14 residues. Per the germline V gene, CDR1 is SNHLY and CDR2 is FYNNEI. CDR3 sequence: CASSGYRVDQPQHF. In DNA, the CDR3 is TGTGCCAGCAGTGGTTACAGGGTCGATCAGCCCCAGCATTTT.

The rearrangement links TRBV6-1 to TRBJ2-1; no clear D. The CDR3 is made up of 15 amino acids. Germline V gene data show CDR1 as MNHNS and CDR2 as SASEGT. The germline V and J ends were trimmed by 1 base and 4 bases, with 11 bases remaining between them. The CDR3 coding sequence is TGTGCCAGCAGTGAAGGCAGGAACATTTACAATGAGCAGTTCTTC. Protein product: CASSEGRNIYNEQFF.

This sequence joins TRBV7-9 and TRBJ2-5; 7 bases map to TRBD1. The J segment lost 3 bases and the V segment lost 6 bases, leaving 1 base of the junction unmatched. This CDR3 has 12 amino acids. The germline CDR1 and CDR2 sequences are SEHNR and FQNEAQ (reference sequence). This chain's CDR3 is CASRTGEETQYF. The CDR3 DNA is TGTGCCAGCAGAACAGGGGAAGAGACCCAGTACTTC.

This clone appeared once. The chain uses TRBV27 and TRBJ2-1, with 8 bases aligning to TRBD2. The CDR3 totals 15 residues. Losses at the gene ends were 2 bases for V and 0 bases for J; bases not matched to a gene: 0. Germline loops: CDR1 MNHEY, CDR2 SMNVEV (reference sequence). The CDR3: CASSLAGGSYNEQFF. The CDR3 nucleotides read TGTGCCAGCAGTTTAGCGGGAGGCTCCTACAATGAGCAGTTCTTC.

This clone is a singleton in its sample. The CDR3: CATRIRGDRGQSGEYGYTF. The CDR3 DNA sequence: TGTGCCACCCGAATTCGGGGGGACAGGGGGCAATCTGGGGAATATGGCTACACCTTC. J is TRBJ1-2 and V is TRBV21-1; TRBD1, as called in the table, went unchecked against the DNA. TRBV21-1 represents a pseudogene. CDR3 length: 19 residues.

DNA for the CDR3: TGTGCCAGCAGCTTATGGGCTAGCGGTGAAGAGACCCAGTACTTC. Protein product: CASSLWASGEETQYF. The chain uses TRBV7-2 and TRBJ2-5, with TRBD2 matching over 7 bases. The germline V gene has CDR1 SGHTA and CDR2 FQGNSA. CDR3 length: 15 residues. J lost 3 bases, V lost 2 bases, and 6 bases had no gene match. The whole variable domain, filled in from reference TRBV7-2 and TRBJ2-5, reads GAGVSQSPSNKVTEKGKDVELRCDPISGHTALYWYRQSLGQGLEFLIYFQGNSAPDKSGLPSDRFSAERTGGSVSTLTIQRTQQEDSAVYLCASSLWASGEETQYFGPGTRLLVL.

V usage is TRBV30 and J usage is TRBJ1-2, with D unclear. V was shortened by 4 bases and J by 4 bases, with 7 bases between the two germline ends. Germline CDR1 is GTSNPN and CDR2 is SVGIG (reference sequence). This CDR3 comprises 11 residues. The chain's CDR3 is CAWNSFYGYTF. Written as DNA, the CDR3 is TGTGCCTGGAACTCTTTCTATGGCTACACCTTC.

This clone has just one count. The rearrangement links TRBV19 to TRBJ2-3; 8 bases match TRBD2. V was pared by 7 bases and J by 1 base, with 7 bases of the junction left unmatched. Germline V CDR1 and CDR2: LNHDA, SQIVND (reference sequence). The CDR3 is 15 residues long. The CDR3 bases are TGTGCCAGTAATCGTGCGGGGGGACGCACAGATACGCAGTATTTT. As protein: CASNRAGGRTDTQYF.

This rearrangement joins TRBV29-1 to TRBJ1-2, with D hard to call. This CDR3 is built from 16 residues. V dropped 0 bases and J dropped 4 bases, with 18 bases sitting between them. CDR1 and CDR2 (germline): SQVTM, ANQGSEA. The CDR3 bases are TGCAGCGTTGAAGATCCCAAGGCAGAGGCGATCTATGGCTACACCTTC. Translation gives CSVEDPKAEAIYGYTF.

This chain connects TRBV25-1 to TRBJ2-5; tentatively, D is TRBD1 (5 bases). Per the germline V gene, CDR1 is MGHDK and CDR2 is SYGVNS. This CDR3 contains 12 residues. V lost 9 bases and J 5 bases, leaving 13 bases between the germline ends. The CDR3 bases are TGTGCCAGGATGGCCAGGGTGGAGACCCAGTACTTC. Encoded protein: CARMARVETQYF. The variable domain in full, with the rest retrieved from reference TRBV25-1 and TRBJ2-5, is EADIYQTPRYLVIGTGKKITLECSQTMGHDKMYWYQQDPGMELHLIHYSYGVNSTEKGDLSSESTVSRIRTEHFPLTLESARPSHTSQYLCARMARVETQYFGPGTRLLVL.

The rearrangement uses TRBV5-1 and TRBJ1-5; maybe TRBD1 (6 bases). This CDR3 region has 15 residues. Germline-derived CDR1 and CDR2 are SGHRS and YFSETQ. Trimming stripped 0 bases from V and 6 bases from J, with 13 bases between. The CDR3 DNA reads TGCGCCAGCAGCTTGGAAGGGGGGGGGTCTCAGCCCCAGCATTTT. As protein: CASSLEGGGSQPQHF.

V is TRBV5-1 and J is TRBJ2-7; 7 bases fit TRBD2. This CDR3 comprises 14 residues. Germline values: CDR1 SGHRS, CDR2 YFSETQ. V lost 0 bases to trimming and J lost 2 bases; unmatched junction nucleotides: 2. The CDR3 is CASSLAGGTYEQYF. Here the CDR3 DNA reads TGCGCCAGCAGCTTGGCCGGGGGGACCTACGAGCAGTACTTC.

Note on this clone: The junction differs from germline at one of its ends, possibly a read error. CDR3 amino acids: CASSPQGNAEAFF. In DNA, the CDR3 is TGTGCCAGCAGTCCCCAGGGGAACGCTGAAGCTTTCTTT. This sequence joins TRBV28 and TRBJ1-1, with D possibly TRBD1 on 6 matching bases. The CDR3 totals 13 residues. Germline assignment: CDR1 MDHEN and CDR2 SYDVKM. The variable domain in full, with the rest retrieved from reference TRBV28 and TRBJ1-1, is DVKVTQSSRYLVKRTGEKVFLECVQDMDHENMFWYRQDPGLGLRLIYFSYDVKMKEKGDIPEGYSVSREKKERFSLILESASTNQTSMYLCASSPQGNAEAFFGQGTRLTVV.

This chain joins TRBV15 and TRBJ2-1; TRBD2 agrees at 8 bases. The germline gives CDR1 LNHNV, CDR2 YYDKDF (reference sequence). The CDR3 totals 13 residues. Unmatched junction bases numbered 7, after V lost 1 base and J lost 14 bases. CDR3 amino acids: CATSRGVAGMKFF. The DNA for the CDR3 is TGTGCCACCAGCAGAGGAGTAGCGGGAATGAAGTTCTTC. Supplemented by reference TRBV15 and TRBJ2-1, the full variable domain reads DAMVIQNPRYQVTQFGKPVTLSCSQTLNHNVMYWYQQKSSQAPKLLFHYYDKDFNNEADTPDNFQSRRPNTSFCFLDIRSPGLGDTAMYLCATSRGVAGMKFFGPGTRLTVL.